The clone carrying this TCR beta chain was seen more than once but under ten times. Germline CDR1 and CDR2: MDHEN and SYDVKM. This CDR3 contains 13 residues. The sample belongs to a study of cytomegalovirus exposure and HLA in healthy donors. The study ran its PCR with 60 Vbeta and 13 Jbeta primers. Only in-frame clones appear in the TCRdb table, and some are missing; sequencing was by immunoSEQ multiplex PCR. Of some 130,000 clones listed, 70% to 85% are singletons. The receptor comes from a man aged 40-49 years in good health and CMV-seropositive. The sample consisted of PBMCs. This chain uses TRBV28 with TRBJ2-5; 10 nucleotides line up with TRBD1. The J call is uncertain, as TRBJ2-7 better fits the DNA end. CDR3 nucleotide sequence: TGTGCCAGCAGGCGGACAGGGGGCTACGAGCAGTACTTC. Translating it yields CASRRTGGYEQYF.